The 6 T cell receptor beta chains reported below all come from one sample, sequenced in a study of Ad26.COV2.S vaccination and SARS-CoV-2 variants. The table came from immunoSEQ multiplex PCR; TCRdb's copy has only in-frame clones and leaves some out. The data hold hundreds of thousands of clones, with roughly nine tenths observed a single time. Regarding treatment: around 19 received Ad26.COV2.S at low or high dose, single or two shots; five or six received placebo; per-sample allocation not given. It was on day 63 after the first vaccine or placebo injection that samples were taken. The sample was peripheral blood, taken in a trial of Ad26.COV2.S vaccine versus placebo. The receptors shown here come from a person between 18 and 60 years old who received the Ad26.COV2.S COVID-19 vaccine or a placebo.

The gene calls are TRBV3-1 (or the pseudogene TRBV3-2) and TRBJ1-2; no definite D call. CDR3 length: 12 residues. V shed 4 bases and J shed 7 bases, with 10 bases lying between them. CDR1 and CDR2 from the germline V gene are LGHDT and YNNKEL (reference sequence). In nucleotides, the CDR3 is TGTGCCAGCAGCCCGACGTCGGGTGGCTACACCTTC. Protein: CASSPTSGGYTF.

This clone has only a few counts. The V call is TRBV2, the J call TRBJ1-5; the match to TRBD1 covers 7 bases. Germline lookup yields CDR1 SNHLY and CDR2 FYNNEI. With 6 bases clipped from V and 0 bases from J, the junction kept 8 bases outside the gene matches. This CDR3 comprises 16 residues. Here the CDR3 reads CASRPVTGNSNQPQHF. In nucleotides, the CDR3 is TGTGCCAGCAGACCGGTGACAGGGAATAGCAATCAGCCCCAGCATTTT.

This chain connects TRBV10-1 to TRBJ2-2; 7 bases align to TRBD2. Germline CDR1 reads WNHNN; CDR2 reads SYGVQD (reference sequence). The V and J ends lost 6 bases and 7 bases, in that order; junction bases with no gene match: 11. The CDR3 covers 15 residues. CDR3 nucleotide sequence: TGCGCCAGCAGCCCGGGGAGCGGGAACCACGGGGAGCTGTTTTTT. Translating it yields CASSPGSGNHGELFF.

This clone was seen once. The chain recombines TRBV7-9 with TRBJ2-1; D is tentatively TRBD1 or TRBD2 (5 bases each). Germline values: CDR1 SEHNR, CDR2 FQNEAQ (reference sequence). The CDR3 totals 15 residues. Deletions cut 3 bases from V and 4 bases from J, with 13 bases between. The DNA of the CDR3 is TGTGCCAGCAGCTTCACCGCCGGGGCATACAATGAGCAGTTCTTC. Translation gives CASSFTAGAYNEQFF.

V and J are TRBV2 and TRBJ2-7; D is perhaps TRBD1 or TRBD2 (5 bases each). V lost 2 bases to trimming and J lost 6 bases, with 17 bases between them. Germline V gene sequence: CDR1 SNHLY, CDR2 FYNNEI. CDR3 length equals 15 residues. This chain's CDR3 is CASSELSGTLSEQYF. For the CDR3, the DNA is TGTGCCAGCAGTGAACTGTCAGGGACGTTGAGCGAGCAGTACTTC.

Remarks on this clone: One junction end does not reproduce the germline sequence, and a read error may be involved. The CDR3: CATSQKNKVFF. The CDR3 DNA is TGTGCCACCAGTCAGAAAAACAAAGTTTTCTTT. J is TRBJ1-5 and V is TRBV24-1; D gene uncertain. This CDR3 has 11 amino acids. Per the germline V gene, CDR1 is KGHDR and CDR2 is SFDVKD.